This T cell receptor (beta chain) was identified during a study of blood T cell repertoires in COVID-19. Study as a whole: From the United States, Italy and Spain came samples of acute and convalescent COVID-19. In each case, the material was cDNA or gDNA derived from T cells, B-cell-depleted T cells, or PBMCs.

Study processing details: Amplifying reference gene primers gave estimates of nucleated cell counts. Clones were read by immunoSEQ multiplex PCR, and TCRdb kept only the in-frame ones, dropping some. Clone size and the V and J calls come from that table; the DNA yielded D and trimming. In the table there are about 43,000 clones, 87% of which are singletons. Germline CDR1 is SGHVS and CDR2 is FNYEAQ. Trimming removed 5 bases at V and 7 bases at J, with 9 bases between. The CDR3 runs 13 residues. The chain has TRBV7-6 and TRBJ1-6; D may be TRBD1 (5 bases). The sample taken for sequencing was peripheral blood. This clonotype was obtained from a woman older than 75 with active COVID-19. In DNA form, the CDR3 reads TGTGCCAGCAGCCAGCGACAGAATTCACCCCTCCACTTT. This gives the protein CASSQRQNSPLHF.